A single T cell receptor (beta chain) is shown here with its context. It was with 60 Vbeta and 13 Jbeta primers that the PCR ran. Assay used: immunoSEQ multiplex PCR; TCRdb lists only in-frame clones, some missing. The profile covers about 180,000 clones, with roughly 80% appearing a single time and about 1.3% taken by the ten largest. This CDR3 is 15 amino acids long. Looked up from germline, CDR1 is MNHNY and CDR2 is SVGAGI (reference sequence). The trim removed 4 bases at V and 4 bases at J, leaving 6 bases unmatched. The data originate from a study of cytomegalovirus exposure and HLA in healthy donors. Participants comprised healthy donors of bone marrow.

The receptor's source is a girl aged 10-17 years in good health and CMV-seropositive. V and J are TRBV6-6 and TRBJ2-5; TRBD1 matches at 10 bases. Source material: PBMCs. The CDR3 region is CASSSRDRGTETQYF. CDR3 nucleotides: TGTGCCAGCAGTTCCCGGGACAGGGGTACAGAGACCCAGTACTTC.